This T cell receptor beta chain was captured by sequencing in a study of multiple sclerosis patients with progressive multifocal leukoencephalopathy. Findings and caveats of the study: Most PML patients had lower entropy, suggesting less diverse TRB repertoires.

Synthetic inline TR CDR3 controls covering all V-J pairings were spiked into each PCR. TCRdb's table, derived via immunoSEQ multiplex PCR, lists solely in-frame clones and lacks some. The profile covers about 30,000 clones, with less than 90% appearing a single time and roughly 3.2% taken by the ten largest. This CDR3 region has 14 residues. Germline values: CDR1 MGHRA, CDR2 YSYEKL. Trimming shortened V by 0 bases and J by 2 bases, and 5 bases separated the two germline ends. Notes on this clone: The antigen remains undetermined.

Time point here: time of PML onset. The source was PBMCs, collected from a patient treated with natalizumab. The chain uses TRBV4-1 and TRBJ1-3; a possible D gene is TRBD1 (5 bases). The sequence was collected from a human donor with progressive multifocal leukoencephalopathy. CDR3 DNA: TGCGCCAGCAGCCAAGAAGGGGCTGGAAACACCATATATTTT. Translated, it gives CASSQEGAGNTIYF.